This is a list of T cell receptor beta chains from one sample in a study of blood T cell repertoires in COVID-19. Libraries were prepared by immunoSEQ multiplex PCR; TCRdb keeps only in-frame clonotypes and omits some of them. Of more than 200,000 clones detected, roughly 88% appear once; the ten largest clones hold about 0.64%. Sequenced material: peripheral blood. The receptors stem from a human donor in a cohort sampled during active COVID-19. Both conserved end residues are part of each CDR3. The D gene is left open where the match is weak. Clone size is given for some rows only: seen once, a few or many times, or a class if the clone is expanded.

V gene: TRBV4-3
D gene: TRBD1
J gene: TRBJ1-2
clone size: NA
CDR3 DNA: TGCGCCAGCAGCCAAGTGGAGGGGGCGGACTATGGCTACACCTTC
CDR3 protein: CASSQVEGADYGYTF

V gene: TRBV13
D gene: TRBD1
J gene: TRBJ2-4
clone size: NA
CDR3 DNA: TGTGCCAGCAGCACGTTAACCGGGACAGGCGGTGGTCTAGCCAAAAACATTCAGTACTTC
CDR3 protein: CASSTLTGTGGGLAKNIQYF

V gene: TRBV6-5
D gene: NA
J gene: TRBJ2-4
clone size: NA
CDR3 DNA: TGTGCCAGCAGTTACAGGGCGGGAATTATGAACATTCAGTACTTC
CDR3 protein: CASSYRAGIMNIQYF

V gene: TRBV7-2
D gene: TRBD2
J gene: TRBJ2-7
clone size: NA
CDR3 DNA: TGTGCCAGCAGCTTTTGGCGGGAGCGTAACGAGCAGTACTTC
CDR3 protein: CASSFWRERNEQYF

V gene: TRBV24-1
D gene: NA
J gene: TRBJ2-2
clone size: NA
CDR3 DNA: TGTGCCACCAGTGATTTCTCCACCGGGGAGCTGTTTTTT
CDR3 protein: CATSDFSTGELFF

V gene: TRBV2
D gene: NA
J gene: TRBJ1-6
clone size: NA
CDR3 DNA: TGTGCCAGCCTGACACCCAAGGCACCCCTCCACTTT
CDR3 protein: CASLTPKAPLHF

V gene: TRBV28
D gene: TRBD1
J gene: TRBJ1-5
clone size: NA
CDR3 DNA: TGTGCCAGCAGTACGCACGGGACAGGGAAAAGCAATCAGCCCCAGCATTTT
CDR3 protein: CASSTHGTGKSNQPQHF

V gene: TRBV6-5
D gene: NA
J gene: TRBJ1-5
clone size: NA
CDR3 DNA: TGTGCCAGCACTCCCCAAGGGGGTCAGCCCCAGCATTTT
CDR3 protein: CASTPQGGQPQHF

V gene: TRBV6-2/TRBV6-3
D gene: TRBD2
J gene: TRBJ2-7
clone size: NA
CDR3 DNA: TGTGCCAGCAGTCCGACTAGCGGGGGGATTCGGGAGCAGTACTTC
CDR3 protein: CASSPTSGGIREQYF

V gene: TRBV10-3
D gene: NA
J gene: TRBJ2-7
clone size: NA
CDR3 DNA: TGTGCCACTATTCACGAAAGCTCCTACGAGCAGTACTTC
CDR3 protein: CATIHESSYEQYF

V gene: TRBV5-4
D gene: TRBD1
J gene: TRBJ1-1
clone size: NA
CDR3 DNA: TGTGCCAGCAGCTTGGCGGCAGGGGGCGCTGGGACTGAAGCTTTCTTT
CDR3 protein: CASSLAAGGAGTEAFF

V gene: TRBV28
D gene: NA
J gene: TRBJ1-1
clone size: few
CDR3 DNA: TGTGCCAGCAGTTGTGGCGCTTTCTTT
CDR3 protein: CASSCGAFF

V gene: TRBV2
D gene: NA
J gene: TRBJ1-6
clone size: NA
CDR3 DNA: TGTGCCAGCAGTGCTGTAGATAATTCACCCCTCCACTTT
CDR3 protein: CASSAVDNSPLHF

V gene: TRBV10-3
D gene: TRBD1
J gene: TRBJ2-7
clone size: few
CDR3 DNA: TGTGCCATCAGGGACAGGGTCTACGAGCAGTACTTC
CDR3 protein: CAIRDRVYEQYF

V gene: TRBV27
D gene: TRBD1
J gene: TRBJ1-1
clone size: NA
CDR3 DNA: TGTGCCAGCAGTCCCTGGGACAGCGAGAACACTGAAGCTTTCTTT
CDR3 protein: CASSPWDSENTEAFF

V gene: TRBV28
D gene: NA
J gene: TRBJ2-3
clone size: NA
CDR3 DNA: TGTGCCAGCAGTTTGCAGGGGACAAATACGCAGTATTTT
CDR3 protein: CASSLQGTNTQYF